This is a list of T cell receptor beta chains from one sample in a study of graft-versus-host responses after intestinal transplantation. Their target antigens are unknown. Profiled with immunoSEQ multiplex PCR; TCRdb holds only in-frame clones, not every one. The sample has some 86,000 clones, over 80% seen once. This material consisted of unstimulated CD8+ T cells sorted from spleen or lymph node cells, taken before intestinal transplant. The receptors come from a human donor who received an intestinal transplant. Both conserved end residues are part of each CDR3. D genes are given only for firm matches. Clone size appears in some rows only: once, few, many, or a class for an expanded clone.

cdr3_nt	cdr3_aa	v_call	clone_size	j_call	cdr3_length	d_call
TGCGCCAGCACCGCTACGCAGGGACTGTCCTACGAGCAGTACTTC	CASTATQGLSYEQYF	TRBV4-1	.	TRBJ2-7	15	.
TGTGCCAGCAGCCTATGGATGGGCTACACCTTC	CASSLWMGYTF	TRBV7-9	.	TRBJ1-2	11	.
TGTGCCAGCAGCCTCCTGGGTCCAGCGGGGGTCTCAGATACGCAGTATTTT	CASSLLGPAGVSDTQYF	TRBV4-2	.	TRBJ2-3	17	TRBD2
TGTGCCAGCAGCTTAACGGGCTGGGGAGAAGGAACCGGGGAGCTGTTTTTT	CASSLTGWGEGTGELFF	TRBV11-2	few	TRBJ2-2	17	.
TGTGCCAGCAGCTACGGAGGGACCGATTCCTACGAGCAGTACTTC	CASSYGGTDSYEQYF	TRBV5-6	few	TRBJ2-7	15	.
TGTGCCAGCAGTTACCGGGACAACTCCTACGAGCAGTACTTC	CASSYRDNSYEQYF	TRBV13	few	TRBJ2-7	14	.
TGTGCCAGCAGCTTACAACAGGGGGCGGGAGAGACCCAGTACTTC	CASSLQQGAGETQYF	TRBV7-6	once	TRBJ2-5	15	TRBD1
TGTGCCAGCAGCTTAGAGGCTAGCGGCAGCTCCTACAATGAGCAGTTCTTC	CASSLEASGSSYNEQFF	TRBV7-6	.	TRBJ2-1	17	TRBD2
TGTGCCAGTACCCTCGGACTTGATGGCTACACCTTC	CASTLGLDGYTF	TRBV19	.	TRBJ1-2	12	.
TGTGCCAGCAGGGAAGTCCCCTCTGGAAACACCATATATTTT	CASREVPSGNTIYF	TRBV6-5	.	TRBJ1-3	14	.
TGCGCCAGCAGCCAAGCACTAGCGGGAGGGGTCTCCTACAATGAGCAGTTCTTC	CASSQALAGGVSYNEQFF	TRBV4-1	.	TRBJ2-1	18	TRBD2
TGTGCCAGCAGTTACGGGACGAGCTCCTACGAGCAGTACTTC	CASSYGTSSYEQYF	TRBV6-5	few	TRBJ2-7	14	.
TGTGCCAGCTCACCAGAGGTACAGGGTTGGGCGATCGAAAAACTGTTTTTT	CASSPEVQGWAIEKLFF	TRBV18	once	TRBJ1-4	17	.
TGTGCCAGCTGCCCCTCTAGCGGGTGGGAAGGAGATACGCAGTATTTT	CASCPSSGWEGDTQYF	TRBV27	.	TRBJ2-3	16	TRBD2
TGTGCCAGCAGCCAAGAAAACAGGGCCTCCTATAATTCACCCCTCCACTTT	CASSQENRASYNSPLHF	TRBV4-2	.	TRBJ1-6	17	.
TGCGCCAGCAGCTTCGATAGCGGGAGGCCCTACGAGCAGTACTTC	CASSFDSGRPYEQYF	TRBV5-1	.	TRBJ2-7	15	TRBD2
TGTGCCAGCAGTGAAGGGGGAAGCAATCAGCCCCAGCATTTT	CASSEGGSNQPQHF	TRBV2	.	TRBJ1-5	14	.
TGCGCCAGCAGCTCGGTACTAGCGGCGCCCTACGAGCAGTACTTC	CASSSVLAAPYEQYF	TRBV4-1	.	TRBJ2-7	15	TRBD2
TGCGCCAGCAGCCAAAGTACAAGGGCCACCTACGAGCAGTACTTC	CASSQSTRATYEQYF	TRBV4-1	few	TRBJ2-7	15	.
TGTGCCAGCAGCCCTACTGGTTATCAGCCCCAGCATTTT	CASSPTGYQPQHF	TRBV6-1	.	TRBJ1-5	13	.
TGCGCCAGCAGCTTGGGGGAGAGGGATACGCAGTATTTT	CASSLGERDTQYF	TRBV5-1	.	TRBJ2-3	13	.
TGTGCCAGCAGTTTTCTAGCGGGGGTCAATGAGCAGTTCTTC	CASSFLAGVNEQFF	TRBV6-5	once	TRBJ2-1	14	TRBD2
TGTGCCAGCAGCTTGGACAGGCCCTATGGCTACACCTTC	CASSLDRPYGYTF	TRBV11-2	.	TRBJ1-2	13	TRBD1
TGTGCCTGGAGCGGGGACACCTACGAGCAGTACTTC	CAWSGDTYEQYF	TRBV30	.	TRBJ2-7	12	.
TGCGCCAGCAGTGAGTCGATATTAGCGGGACCGGCCCACAATGAGCAGTTCTTC	CASSESILAGPAHNEQFF	TRBV10-1	.	TRBJ2-1	18	TRBD2
TGTGCCAGCAGCGCCCCGAGAGATGGCGACACTGAAGCTTTCTTT	CASSAPRDGDTEAFF	TRBV9	.	TRBJ1-1	15	.
TGTGCCACCAGCAATCGGGGCGGCGGGGAGCTGTTTTTT	CATSNRGGGELFF	TRBV15	.	TRBJ2-2	13	.
TGTGCCAGCAATTACTCGACGCATATGGTCGGGGAGCTGTTTTTT	CASNYSTHMVGELFF	TRBV6-5	.	TRBJ2-2	15	.
TGTGCCAGCAGTTTAATAGTGACCACAGATACGCAGTATTTT	CASSLIVTTDTQYF	TRBV28	.	TRBJ2-3	14	.
TGTGCCAGCAGTGAAGCAGGGTCGGCAGACTACGAGCAGTACTTC	CASSEAGSADYEQYF	TRBV2	few	TRBJ2-7	15	.
TGTGCCAGCAGAACACAGGGGGTGGATGAAAAACTGTTTTTT	CASRTQGVDEKLFF	TRBV5-5	.	TRBJ1-4	14	TRBD1
TGTGCCAGCAGCGCGGACTTTACCTACAATGAGCAGTTCTTC	CASSADFTYNEQFF	TRBV5-6	.	TRBJ2-1	14	.
TGTGCCAGCAATCCGGGACTAGTGGCCTACAATGAGCAGTTCTTC	CASNPGLVAYNEQFF	TRBV27	.	TRBJ2-1	15	TRBD2
TGTGCCAGCAGCGAGAACAGCTATACGAACTATGGCTACACCTTC	CASSENSYTNYGYTF	TRBV13	.	TRBJ1-2	15	.
TGTGCCAGCAGCCTACGTGAATGGGAAAAACTGTTTTTT	CASSLREWEKLFF	TRBV7-6	.	TRBJ1-4	13	.
TGTGCCAGCAGCCCGGGCGGACTATTGGAGACCCAGTACTTC	CASSPGGLLETQYF	TRBV7-2	once	TRBJ2-5	14	.
TGTGCCAGCGCCGCAAGTAGGGACACCGGGGAGCTGTTTTTT	CASAASRDTGELFF	TRBV25-1	few	TRBJ2-2	14	.
TGTGCCAGCAGCCAAGAGGGACAAAACACCGGGGAGCTGTTTTTT	CASSQEGQNTGELFF	TRBV4-2	.	TRBJ2-2	15	.
TGTGCCAGCAGCTCCGGGACTAGCCATGAGCAGTTCTTC	CASSSGTSHEQFF	TRBV13	.	TRBJ2-1	13	TRBD2
TGTGCCAGCAGCAAACCCCTCTCCTACGAGCAGTACTTC	CASSKPLSYEQYF	TRBV21-1	.	TRBJ2-7	13	.
TGCAGCGGGACTACGACCTGGGTGGATACGCAGTATTTT	CSGTTTWVDTQYF	TRBV29-1	.	TRBJ2-3	13	.
TGTGCCAGCAGCTTGGTGGCAAATAGCGGGAGGGCCTTGAATGAGCAGTTCTTC	CASSLVANSGRALNEQFF	TRBV5-6	.	TRBJ2-1	18	TRBD2
TGCGCCAGCAGCCAAGTTAGTAACAGTCATCAGCCCCAGCATTTT	CASSQVSNSHQPQHF	TRBV4-1	.	TRBJ1-5	15	.
TGTGCCAGCAGCTTATCAGGGGAAAAACTGTTTTTT	CASSLSGEKLFF	TRBV7-9	.	TRBJ1-4	12	.
TGTGCCAGCAGTTGGGGACTTGGGGAGACCCAGTACTTC	CASSWGLGETQYF	TRBV27	.	TRBJ2-5	13	.
.	CSVERSGSLDNEQFF	TRBV29-1	.	TRBJ2-1	15	.
TGCGCCAGCAGCCAAGCAATAGGATTAGATACGCAGTATTTT	CASSQAIGLDTQYF	TRBV4-1	.	TRBJ2-3	14	.
TGCGCCAGCAGCCCCAGTCTTGATAGCAATCAGCCCCAGCATTTT	CASSPSLDSNQPQHF	TRBV4-1	.	TRBJ1-5	15	.
TGTGCCAGCGGCCAGGGTATCTACAATGAGCAGTTCTTC	CASGQGIYNEQFF	TRBV27	.	TRBJ2-1	13	.
TGTGCCAGCAGCCCGCAACAGGGGAACACTGAAGCTTTCTTT	CASSPQQGNTEAFF	TRBV13	.	TRBJ1-1	14	.
TGTGCCAGCAGCTTAGCCGGGACTAGCTACGAGCAGTACTTC	CASSLAGTSYEQYF	TRBV11-3	.	TRBJ2-7	14	TRBD2
TGTGCCAGCAGCGTTTCTAGCAACGAGCAGTACTTC	CASSVSSNEQYF	TRBV13	.	TRBJ2-7	12	.
TGTGCCAGTAGTATAAGGGCCACCCTGAACACTGAAGCTTTCTTT	CASSIRATLNTEAFF	TRBV19	.	TRBJ1-1	15	.
TGTGCCAGCAGCCAGACAGGGTTTAGTGGAAACACCATATATTTT	CASSQTGFSGNTIYF	TRBV6-5	.	TRBJ1-3	15	TRBD1
TGTGCCAGCAGTTACTCGCGGGAGTGGAACGGGGAGCTGTTTTTT	CASSYSREWNGELFF	TRBV6-5	.	TRBJ2-2	15	TRBD2
TGCGCCAGCAGCCTTTCCCCGGACTTGAACACTGAAGCTTTCTTT	CASSLSPDLNTEAFF	TRBV4-1	.	TRBJ1-1	15	.
TGTGCCAGCAGCTTAGGTTTGGGCAGGGACCACGAGCAGTACTTC	CASSLGLGRDHEQYF	TRBV7-6	once	TRBJ2-7	15	.
TGTGCCACCAGCAGAGATTCGGCAGGGGTGAGCGAGACCCAGTACTTC	CATSRDSAGVSETQYF	TRBV15	once	TRBJ2-5	16	.
TGTGCCAGCAGCCGATTCGGGACAGGGGGCAATGAGCAGTTCTTC	CASSRFGTGGNEQFF	TRBV2	.	TRBJ2-1	15	TRBD1